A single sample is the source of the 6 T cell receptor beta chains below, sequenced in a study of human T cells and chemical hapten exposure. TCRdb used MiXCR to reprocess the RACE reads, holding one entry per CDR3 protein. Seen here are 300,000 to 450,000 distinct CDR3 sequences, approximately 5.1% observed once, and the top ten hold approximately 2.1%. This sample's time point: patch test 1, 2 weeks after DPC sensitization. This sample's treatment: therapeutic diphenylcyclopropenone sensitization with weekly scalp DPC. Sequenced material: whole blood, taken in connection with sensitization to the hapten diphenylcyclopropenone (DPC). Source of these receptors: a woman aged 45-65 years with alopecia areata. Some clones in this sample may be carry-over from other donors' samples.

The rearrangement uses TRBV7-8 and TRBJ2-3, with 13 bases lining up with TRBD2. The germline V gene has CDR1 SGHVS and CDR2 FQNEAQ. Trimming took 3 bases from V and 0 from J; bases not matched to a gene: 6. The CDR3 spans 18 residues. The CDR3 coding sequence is TGTGCCAGCAGCTTCCGGACTAGCGGGAGTTTTAGCACAGATACGCAGTATTTT. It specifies CASSFRTSGSFSTDTQYF. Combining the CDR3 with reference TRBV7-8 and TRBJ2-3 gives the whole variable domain GAGVSQSPRYKVAKRGQDVALRCDPISGHVSLFWYQQALGQGPEFLTYFQNEAQLDKSGLPSDRFFAERPEGSVSTLKIQRTQQEDSAVYLCASSFRTSGSFSTDTQYFGPGTRLTVL.

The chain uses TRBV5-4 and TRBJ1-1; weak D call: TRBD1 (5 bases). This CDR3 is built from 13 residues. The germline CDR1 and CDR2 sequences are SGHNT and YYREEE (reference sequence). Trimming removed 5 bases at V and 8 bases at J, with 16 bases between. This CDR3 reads CASSYDRRGEAFF. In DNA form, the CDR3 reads TGTGCCAGCAGTTACGACAGAAGAGGGGAAGCTTTCTTT.

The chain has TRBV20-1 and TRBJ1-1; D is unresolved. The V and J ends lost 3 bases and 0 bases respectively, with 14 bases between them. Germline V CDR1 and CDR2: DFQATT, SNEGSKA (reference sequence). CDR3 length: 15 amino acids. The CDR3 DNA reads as TGCAGTGCTAGTACTAGAGGCAGTTTGAACACTGAAGCTTTCTTT. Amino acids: CSASTRGSLNTEAFF.

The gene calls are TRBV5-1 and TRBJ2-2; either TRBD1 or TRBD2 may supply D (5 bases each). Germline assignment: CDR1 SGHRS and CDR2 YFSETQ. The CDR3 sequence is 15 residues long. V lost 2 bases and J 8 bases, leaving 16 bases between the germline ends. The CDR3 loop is CASSLIAFGTGELFF. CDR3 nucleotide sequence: TGCGCCAGCAGCTTAATCGCCTTCGGGACGGGGGAGCTGTTTTTT.

The CDR3 spells CASSPPGQVKNQPQHF. CDR3 in DNA: TGTGCCAGCAGTCCTCCGGGACAGGTTAAGAATCAGCCCCAGCATTTT. The chain joins TRBV6-2 or TRBV6-3 to TRBJ1-5, with 8 bases lining up with TRBD1. Germline CDR1 reads MNHEY; CDR2 reads SVGEGT. This CDR3 has 16 residues. V was clipped by 5 bases and J by 4 bases; unmatched bases: 10.

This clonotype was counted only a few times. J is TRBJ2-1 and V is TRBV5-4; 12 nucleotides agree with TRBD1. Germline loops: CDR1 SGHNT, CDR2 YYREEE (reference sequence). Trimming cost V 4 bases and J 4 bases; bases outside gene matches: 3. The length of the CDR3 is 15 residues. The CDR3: CASSGDRGQYNEQFF. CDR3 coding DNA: TGTGCCAGCAGCGGGGACAGGGGGCAGTACAATGAGCAGTTCTTC.